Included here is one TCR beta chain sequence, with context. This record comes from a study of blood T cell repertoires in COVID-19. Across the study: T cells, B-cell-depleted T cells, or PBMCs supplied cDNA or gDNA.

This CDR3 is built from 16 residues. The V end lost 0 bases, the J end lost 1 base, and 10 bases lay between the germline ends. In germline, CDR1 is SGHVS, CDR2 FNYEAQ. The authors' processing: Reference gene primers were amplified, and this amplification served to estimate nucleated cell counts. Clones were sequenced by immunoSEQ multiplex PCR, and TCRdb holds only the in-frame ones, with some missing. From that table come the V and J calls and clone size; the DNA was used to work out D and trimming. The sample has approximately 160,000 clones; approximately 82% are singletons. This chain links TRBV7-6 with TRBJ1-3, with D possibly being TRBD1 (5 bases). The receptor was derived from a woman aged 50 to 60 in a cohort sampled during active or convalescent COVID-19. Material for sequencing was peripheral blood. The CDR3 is CASSLAVDSSGNTIYF. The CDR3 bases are TGTGCCAGCAGCTTAGCAGTAGACAGTTCTGGAAACACCATATATTTT.